What follows are 15 T cell receptor beta chains derived from one specimen sequenced in a study of OX40 agonist ivuxolimab in advanced cancers. Clones were sequenced by immunoSEQ multiplex PCR, and TCRdb holds only the in-frame ones, with some missing. The sample lists around 26,000 clones, more than 80% occurring once. The material was CD4+ or CD8+ T cells sorted from blood, obtained in a trial of the OX40 agonist ivuxolimab. The receptor set was obtained from an adult with an advanced solid tumor such as melanoma, head and neck, liver or kidney cancer.

The chain has TRBV4-3 and TRBJ2-6; 7 nucleotides line up with TRBD1. Looked up from germline, CDR1 is LGHNA and CDR2 is YSLEER. The V segment lost 1 base and the J segment 4 bases; nucleotides outside the gene matches: 1. This CDR3 spans 15 amino acids. DNA of the CDR3: TGCGCCAGCAGCCAAGTCAGGGGGGGGGCCAACGTCCTGACTTTC. Translation gives CASSQVRGGANVLTF.

V gene TRBV19 combines with J gene TRBJ2-7; a weak D match, TRBD2 (5 bases). The V gene lost 9 bases and the J gene lost 1 base, with 16 bases spanning the gap. This CDR3 is built from 14 residues. Germline V gene sequence: CDR1 LNHDA, CDR2 SQIVND (reference sequence). This CDR3 reads CASTSGGFSYEQYF. For the CDR3, the DNA is TGTGCCAGCACGTCAGGAGGCTTTTCCTACGAGCAGTACTTC.

In its sample, this clone was seen a few times. The chain carries TRBV4-3 and TRBJ2-3, with D possibly being TRBD1 (6 bases). The germline V gene has CDR1 LGHNA and CDR2 YSLEER. The V and J ends lost 11 bases and 3 bases respectively, with 21 bases between them. The CDR3 is made up of 15 amino acids. The CDR3 here is CAQDPDRKITDTQYF. The CDR3 DNA is TGCGCCCAGGATCCAGACAGGAAAATTACAGATACGCAGTATTTT.

J is TRBJ1-3 and V is TRBV2; D is unclear. Trimming stripped 1 base from V and 2 bases from J, with 9 bases between. CDR3 size: 15 residues. Germline CDR1 is SNHLY and CDR2 is FYNNEI. The CDR3 bases are TGTGCCAGCAGTGAAGGGCAAGGGACTGGAAACACCATATATTTT. This codes for CASSEGQGTGNTIYF.

The CDR3 loop reads CASTAGVYEQYF. The CDR3 DNA reads as TGTGCCAGCACTGCAGGGGTCTACGAGCAGTACTTC. The V gene is TRBV5-6, the J gene TRBJ2-7, with D maybe TRBD1 (6 bases). Per germline, CDR1 SGHDT and CDR2 YYEEEE. The CDR3 has 12 amino acids. V was trimmed by 6 bases and J by 3 bases, leaving 10 bases between them.

DNA for the CDR3: TGCGCCAGCAGCCAAGATGGGGGAGGGTTTACCCAGTACTTC. Protein product: CASSQDGGGFTQYF. The chain is built from TRBV4-3 and TRBJ2-5; 7 nucleotides align to TRBD2. The CDR3 has 14 amino acids. CDR1 is LGHNA and CDR2 is YSLEER in the germline V gene. Trimming took 0 bases from V and 8 from J; bases not matched to a gene: 6.

This clone was counted a single time. The chain has TRBV27 and TRBJ2-7, with D uncertain. There are 13 residues in the CDR3. Trimming shortened V by 6 bases and J by 2 bases, and 11 bases separated the two germline ends. Germline V gene sequence: CDR1 MNHEY, CDR2 SMNVEV (reference sequence). CDR3 nucleotides: TGTGCCAGCAGCGGTCCAGGAACCTACGAGCAGTACTTC. As protein: CASSGPGTYEQYF.

The CDR3: CASSIGGSRTYEQYF. In nucleotides, the CDR3 is TGTGCCAGTAGTATAGGGGGGTCGCGGACCTACGAGCAGTACTTC. The chain recombines TRBV19 with TRBJ2-7, with D perhaps matching TRBD1 or TRBD2 (5 bases each). Germline CDR1 is LNHDA and CDR2 is SQIVND (reference sequence). The CDR3 contains 15 residues. V gave up 1 base and J gave up 2 bases, with 12 bases separating them. The full variable domain, rest sourced from reference TRBV19 and TRBJ2-7, is DGGITQSPKYLFRKEGQNVTLSCEQNLNHDAMYWYRQDPGQGLRLIYYSQIVNDFQKGDIAEGYSVSREKKESFPLTVTSAQKNPTAFYLCASSIGGSRTYEQYFGPGTRLTVT.

By share, this clone ranks as large. The chain combines TRBV7-8 with TRBJ2-3, with D possibly being TRBD1 (6 bases). Germline CDR1 and CDR2: SGHVS and FQNEAQ. Trimming took 3 bases from V and 0 from J, leaving 13 bases between them. This CDR3 is 16 amino acids long. The CDR3 DNA reads as TGTGCCAGCAGCTTCGGGACAACTCCTAGCACAGATACGCAGTATTTT. Its translation is CASSFGTTPSTDTQYF.

The CDR3 region is CASSAQGAYQETQYF. DNA of the CDR3: TGTGCCAGCAGCGCACAGGGGGCATATCAAGAGACCCAGTACTTC. The rearrangement uses TRBV9 and TRBJ2-5; 9 bases line up with TRBD1. Germline lookup yields CDR1 SGDLS and CDR2 YYNGEE. The CDR3 is made up of 15 amino acids. V was clipped by 3 bases and J by 2 bases; unmatched bases: 5.

The chain uses TRBV4-1 and TRBJ2-1, with 12 bases aligning to TRBD2. The CDR3 contains 14 residues. V gave up 8 bases and J gave up 4 bases; unmatched junction bases: 3. Germline V lookup: CDR1 MGHRA, CDR2 YSYEKL. The CDR3 nucleotides are TGCGCCAGCCAGGGGACTAGCGGGTACAATGAGCAGTTCTTC. This translates into CASQGTSGYNEQFF.

This clone was observed a handful of times. The chain couples TRBV13 to TRBJ2-7, with TRBD1 matching 8 bases. Per germline, CDR1 PRHDT and CDR2 FYEKMQ (reference sequence). The junction had 7 bases not matched to a gene; V was cut back by 8 bases and J by 4 bases. The CDR3 sequence is 13 residues long. The CDR3 loop is CASGDRLTYEQYF. The CDR3 DNA reads as TGTGCCAGCGGGGACAGGCTGACTTACGAGCAGTACTTC.

This sequence joins TRBV4-3 and TRBJ2-7, with D maybe TRBD1 (6 bases). The V gene's germline CDR1 is LGHNA and CDR2 YSLEER. The ends were cut back, 4 bases at V and 0 bases at J, with 10 bases in the middle. The CDR3 totals 14 residues. This CDR3 is CASSLNRVSYEQYF. CDR3 sequence (DNA): TGCGCCAGCAGCCTAAACAGGGTCTCCTACGAGCAGTACTTC.

The count of this clone is one. DNA for the CDR3: TGTGCCAGCAGTTGGCTGGTCGGGGAGCTGTTTTTT. It is translated as CASSWLVGELFF. The chain is built from TRBV6-5 and TRBJ2-2, with D hard to call. Deletions cut 4 bases from V and 7 bases from J, with 7 bases between. Germline CDR1 reads MNHEY; CDR2 reads SVGAGI. The CDR3 contains 12 residues.

This chain links TRBV5-1 with TRBJ1-2, with unresolved D. Trimming cost V 0 bases and J 8 bases, with 14 bases left between them. CDR1 SGHRS and CDR2 YFSETQ come from the germline V gene. The CDR3 sequence is 14 residues long. CDR3 coding DNA: TGCGCCAGCAGCTTGGACCTGGACGACGGGGGCTACACCTTC. Translating it yields CASSLDLDDGGYTF. The entire variable domain, with the rest obtained from reference TRBV5-1 and TRBJ1-2, is as follows: KAGVTQTPRYLIKTRGQQVTLSCSPISGHRSVSWYQQTPGQGLQFLFEYFSETQRNKGNFPGRFSGRQFSNSRSEMNVSTLELGDSALYLCASSLDLDDGGYTFGSGTRLTVV.